This T cell receptor beta chain originates from a study of vaccination and CD4 T cells after COVID-19. Treatment here: roughly 10-day PBMC culture with coronavirus spike peptide pools or control peptides (ViraFEST assay). Unexposed donor CD4+ T cells predated the COVID-19 pandemic, collected 2011-2018. An Oncomine TCR Beta short-read assay was used to sequence the DNA from cultured CD4+ T cells. TCRdb independently ran MiXCR on the PCR reads; one entry per CDR3 protein. The table lists thousands of distinct CDR3 sequences, 25% to 40% of them singletons. About this clonotype: Its cognate antigen is unknown.

CDR3 length equals 13 residues. The V and J ends lost 7 bases and 2 bases, in that order; junction bases with no gene match: 4. In germline, CDR1 is MNHNS, CDR2 SASEGT. The origin of this receptor is a human donor in good health. The chain has TRBV6-1 and TRBJ2-7, with TRBD2 identical over 8 bases. The sequencing sample was made of CD4+ T cells from blood, cultured in vitro. The CDR3, as DNA: TGTGCCAGCACCGTAGCGGGAACCTACGAGCAGTACTTC. Protein product: CASTVAGTYEQYF.